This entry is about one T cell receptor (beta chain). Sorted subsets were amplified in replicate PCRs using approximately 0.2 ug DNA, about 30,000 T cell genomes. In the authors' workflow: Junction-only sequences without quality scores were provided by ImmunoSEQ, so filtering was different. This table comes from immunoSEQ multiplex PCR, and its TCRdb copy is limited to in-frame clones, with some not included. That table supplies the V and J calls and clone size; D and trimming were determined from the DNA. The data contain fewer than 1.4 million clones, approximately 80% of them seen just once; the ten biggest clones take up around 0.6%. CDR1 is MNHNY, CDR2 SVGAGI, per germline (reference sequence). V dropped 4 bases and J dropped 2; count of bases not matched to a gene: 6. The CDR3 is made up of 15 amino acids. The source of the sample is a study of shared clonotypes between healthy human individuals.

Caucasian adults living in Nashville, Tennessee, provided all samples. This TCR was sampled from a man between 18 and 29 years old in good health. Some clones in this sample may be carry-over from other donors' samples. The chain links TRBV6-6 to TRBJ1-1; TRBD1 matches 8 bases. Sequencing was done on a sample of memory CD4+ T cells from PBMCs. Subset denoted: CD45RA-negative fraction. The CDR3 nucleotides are TGTGCCAGCAGTTGGGGACAGGCCATAAACACTGAAGCTTTCTTT. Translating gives CASSWGQAINTEAFF.